The next 30 T cell receptor beta chains were all read from a single sample in a study of shared clonotypes between healthy human individuals (dated by TCRdb to the early 2020s). The library was generated by the immunoSEQ multiplex PCR assay. TCRdb provides this immuneACCESS table in a form limited to in-frame rearrangements. Some clones are lacking; in checked studies, under half of them reflect an unresolved V gene, and why the rest are absent is not known. In this sample the table shows some 2.3 million clones, just over 90% of which occur a single time. The top ten hold 0.3% to 0.4% of the sample. The sequencing input was naive CD4+ T cells from PBMCs. This specimen's cell subset or site label, interpreted: CD45RA+ positively selected. The receptors shown here come from a man aged 18 to 35 in good health. Some clones in this sample may be carry-over from other donors' samples.

This sequence joins TRBV10-2 and TRBJ2-7; D is perhaps TRBD1 or TRBD2 (5 bases each). V was cut by 2 bases and J by 0 bases, with 11 bases left in between. There are 15 residues in the CDR3. Germline CDR1 and CDR2: WSHSY and SAAADI. CDR3 coding DNA: TGCGCCAGCAGTGAGATCTCAGGGAGCTCCTACGAGCAGTACTTC. Its translation: CASSEISGSSYEQYF.

Worth noting for this clone: Different DNA sequences within this sample yield the same CDR3. The DNA of the CDR3 is TGTGCCAGCAGCTTCGGAGGCACAGATACGCAGTATTTT. Its translation is CASSFGGTDTQYF. The genes are TRBV7-9 and TRBJ2-3; D call uncertain. This CDR3 is built from 13 residues. The germline V gene has CDR1 SEHNR and CDR2 FQNEAQ (reference sequence). Trimming took off 3 bases at V and 1 base at J, with 5 bases between the two ends.

CDR3 DNA: TGTGCCAGTAGTATAGGTGACCTATACAATGAGCAGTTCTTC. Residues: CASSIGDLYNEQFF. The chain has TRBV19 and TRBJ2-1; D not certain. V was pared by 1 base and J by 4 bases, with 8 bases between. There are 14 residues in the CDR3. Germline V gene sequence: CDR1 LNHDA, CDR2 SQIVND (reference sequence).

This chain joins TRBV15 and TRBJ2-4, with D hard to call. This CDR3 comprises 15 residues. Per the germline V gene, CDR1 is LNHNV and CDR2 is YYDKDF (reference sequence). Deletions cut 0 bases from V and 5 bases from J, with 11 bases between. The chain's CDR3 is CATSRDLASQNIQYF. CDR3 DNA sequence: TGTGCCACCAGCAGAGATTTGGCCAGCCAAAACATTCAGTACTTC.

This chain links TRBV27 with TRBJ1-3; D is unclear. The CDR3 covers 13 residues. CDR1 and CDR2 (germline): MNHEY, SMNVEV (reference sequence). Trimming pared 4 bases from V and 4 bases from J, leaving 8 bases between. The CDR3 DNA reads as TGTGCCAGCAGTTCGGGCCTGGGAAACACCATATATTTT. Translation gives CASSSGLGNTIYF.

This chain uses TRBV7-8 with TRBJ2-7, with D uncertain. Per germline, CDR1 SGHVS and CDR2 FQNEAQ. This CDR3 comprises 14 residues. The V and J ends lost 1 base and 1 base respectively, with 8 bases between them. The CDR3 spells CASSLGYGSYEQYF. The CDR3 bases are TGTGCCAGCAGCTTAGGCTACGGTTCCTACGAGCAGTACTTC.

V and J are TRBV18 and TRBJ1-1; D is perhaps TRBD1 (5 bases). V shed 0 bases and J shed 3 bases, with 11 bases lying between them. CDR3 length: 15 amino acids. The germline V gene encodes CDR1 KGHSH and CDR2 LQKENI. The CDR3, as DNA: TGTGCCAGCTCACCACCCGAGGGGTCTTACACTGAAGCTTTCTTT. This gives the protein CASSPPEGSYTEAFF. Full variable domain (missing parts from reference TRBV18 and TRBJ1-1): NAGVMQNPRHLVRRRGQEARLRCSPMKGHSHVYWYRQLPEEGLKFMVYLQKENIIDESGMPKERFSAEFPKEGPSILRIQQVVRGDSAAYFCASSPPEGSYTEAFFGQGTRLTVV.

This rearrangement joins TRBV7-8 to TRBJ2-3, with D maybe TRBD2 (6 bases). Germline CDR1 SGHVS, CDR2 FQNEAQ. The V and J ends lost 5 bases and 4 bases respectively, with 19 bases between them. This CDR3 is built from 16 residues. The CDR3 here is CASSRRGPPGADTQYF. The DNA of the CDR3 is TGTGCCAGCAGCAGACGGGGACCCCCGGGGGCAGATACGCAGTATTTT.

The chain links TRBV19 to TRBJ2-7, with D perhaps assigned TRBD1 or TRBD2 (5 bases each). The ends were cut back, 2 bases at V and 0 bases at J, with 11 bases in the middle. The CDR3 covers 15 residues. Germline CDR1 is LNHDA and CDR2 is SQIVND (reference sequence). The CDR3 here is CASSIRRDPSYEQYF. CDR3 nucleotides: TGTGCCAGTAGTATACGCAGGGACCCCTCCTACGAGCAGTACTTC.

V is TRBV14 and J is TRBJ2-7; 7 bases are a match to TRBD1. With 4 bases clipped from V and 4 bases from J, the junction kept 4 bases outside the gene matches. Germline CDR1 SGHDN, CDR2 FVKESK. The CDR3 loop spans 13 amino acids. The CDR3: CASSPRRGYEQYF. DNA of the CDR3: TGTGCCAGCAGCCCCCGCAGGGGGTACGAGCAGTACTTC.

CDR3 region: CASSASDRGSSYEQYF. The CDR3 bases are TGCGCCAGCAGCGCCTCAGACAGGGGATCTTCCTACGAGCAGTACTTC. The J gene is TRBJ2-7, the V gene TRBV5-1, with 8 bases that match TRBD1. J was trimmed by 1 base and V by 4 bases; bases with no gene match: 10. This CDR3 is built from 16 residues. CDR1 is SGHRS and CDR2 is YFSETQ in the germline V gene.

The chain combines TRBV29-1 with TRBJ1-1, with D possibly TRBD1 on 5 matching bases. CDR1 and CDR2 from the germline V gene are SQVTM and ANQGSEA. Trimming removed 6 bases from V and 11 bases from J, with 22 bases in between. CDR3 size: 13 residues. CDR3 DNA sequence: TGCAGCGTGGTTGCACCGGGGCTCGAGGGGGCTTTCTTT. As protein: CSVVAPGLEGAFF.

A note on this clone: The sample holds other DNA sequences that translate to the same CDR3. The chain couples TRBV5-1 to TRBJ2-3; tentative D call: TRBD1 (5 bases). V lost 0 bases and J 4 bases, leaving 12 bases between the germline ends. Looked up from germline, CDR1 is SGHRS and CDR2 is YFSETQ. The CDR3 length is 15 residues. As DNA, the CDR3 is TGCGCCAGCAGCTTGGGGCAGGGTGGGGCAGATACGCAGTATTTT. Translated, it gives CASSLGQGGADTQYF.

This chain uses TRBV25-1 with TRBJ1-6, with D possibly matching TRBD1 (5 bases). In germline, CDR1 is MGHDK, CDR2 SYGVNS. The germline V and J ends were trimmed by 3 bases and 0 bases, with 6 bases remaining between them. The CDR3 is 15 residues long. CDR3 amino acids: CASSDGGSYNSPLHF. Here the CDR3 DNA reads TGTGCCAGCAGTGATGGGGGCTCCTATAATTCACCCCTCCACTTT. The variable domain in full, completed from reference TRBV25-1 and TRBJ1-6, reads EADIYQTPRYLVIGTGKKITLECSQTMGHDKMYWYQQDPGMELHLIHYSYGVNSTEKGDLSSESTVSRIRTEHFPLTLESARPSHTSQYLCASSDGGSYNSPLHFGNGTRLTVT.

A single count supports this clone. The V call is TRBV5-1, the J call TRBJ2-1, with unresolved D. Trimming removed 1 base at V and 0 bases at J, with 14 bases between. The CDR3 runs 17 residues. Germline values: CDR1 SGHRS, CDR2 YFSETQ. CDR3 nucleotides: TGCGCCAGCAGCTTGAATCTGATCACGAGCTCCTACAATGAGCAGTTCTTC. This gives the protein CASSLNLITSSYNEQFF. The whole variable domain, remainder taken from reference TRBV5-1 and TRBJ2-1, is KAGVTQTPRYLIKTRGQQVTLSCSPISGHRSVSWYQQTPGQGLQFLFEYFSETQRNKGNFPGRFSGRQFSNSRSEMNVSTLELGDSALYLCASSLNLITSSYNEQFFGPGTRLTVL.

The chain joins TRBV5-5 to TRBJ2-2, with 7 bases identical to TRBD1. From germline, CDR1 is SGHKS and CDR2 YYEKEE (reference sequence). This CDR3 comprises 16 residues. V lost 3 bases, J lost 0 bases, and 5 bases stayed unmatched. CDR3 bases: TGTGCCAGCAGCTGGGGACAGCTCGCGAACACCGGGGAGCTGTTTTTT. It specifies CASSWGQLANTGELFF.

Of note for this clone: The sample contains more than one DNA sequence encoding this CDR3. The rearrangement joins TRBV28 to TRBJ2-7, with 10 positions matching TRBD2. The CDR3 totals 14 residues. J lost 2 bases, V lost 6 bases, and 4 bases had no gene match. Germline V gives CDR1 MDHEN, CDR2 SYDVKM. CDR3 protein: CASRSSGRAYEQYF. CDR3 DNA: TGTGCCAGCAGATCTAGCGGGAGAGCCTACGAGCAGTACTTC.

The chain couples TRBV27 to TRBJ2-2; D is ambiguous. The length of the CDR3 is 15 residues. The germline gives CDR1 MNHEY, CDR2 SMNVEV (reference sequence). V lost 0 bases, J lost 3 bases, and 8 bases lay in between. CDR3 protein: CASSLSGSHTGELFF. DNA for the CDR3: TGTGCCAGCAGTTTATCGGGCAGTCACACCGGGGAGCTGTTTTTT.

The genes are TRBV7-2 and TRBJ2-5; D may be TRBD1 (6 bases). TRBJ2-7 matches the DNA end more closely, so the J call is doubtful. CDR1 SGHTA and CDR2 FQGNSA come from the germline V gene. The CDR3 has 14 residues. This chain's CDR3 is CASSFGAGAYEQYF. The CDR3 nucleotides read TGTGCCAGCAGCTTTGGAGCAGGGGCCTACGAGCAGTACTTC.

Comments on this clone: Other DNA sequences from this sample encode an identical CDR3 as well. The rearrangement uses TRBV2 and TRBJ2-3, with 11 bases matching TRBD2. The CDR3 extends over 15 amino acids. The ends lost 4 bases at V and 4 bases at J; junction bases unmatched: 4. Germline lookup yields CDR1 SNHLY and CDR2 FYNNEI. In nucleotides, the CDR3 is TGTGCCAGCAGTGTTCTAGCGGGAGGCCCAGATACGCAGTATTTT. Amino acids: CASSVLAGGPDTQYF.

The chain has TRBV6-5 and TRBJ1-3; the D gene is possibly TRBD1 (6 bases). Germline V gene data show CDR1 as MNHEY and CDR2 as SVGAGI. The germline V and J ends were trimmed by 4 bases and 2 bases, with 9 bases remaining between them. CDR3 length equals 14 residues. The CDR3 loop reads CASSWGGPGNTIYF. The CDR3 DNA reads TGTGCCAGCAGTTGGGGGGGCCCTGGAAACACCATATATTTT.

This sequence joins TRBV11-3 and TRBJ2-7, with a possible D match to TRBD1 (6 bases). Germline CDR1 SGHNT, CDR2 YENEEA. There are 12 residues in the CDR3. V was cut by 3 bases and J by 6 bases, with 9 bases left in between. This chain's CDR3 is CASSLRGGEQYF. As DNA, the CDR3 is TGTGCCAGCAGCTTGCGAGGGGGCGAGCAGTACTTC. Looking up the rest from reference TRBV11-3 and TRBJ2-7 gives the full variable domain: EAGVVQSPRYKIIEKKQPVAFWCNPISGHNTLYWYLQNLGQGPELLIRYENEEAVDDSQLPKDRFSAERLKGVDSTLKIQPAELGDSAVYLCASSLRGGEQYFGPGTRLTVT.

The chain is built from TRBV27 and TRBJ1-2, with D hard to call. This CDR3 is built from 14 residues. The V gene's germline CDR1 is MNHEY and CDR2 SMNVEV (reference sequence). The V end was cut by 5 bases, the J end by 8 bases, with 18 bases between. The CDR3 DNA reads as TGTGCCAGCAGTCCGCGACTTGGGATAGGGGGCTACACCTTC. It specifies CASSPRLGIGGYTF.

The rearrangement uses TRBV7-9 and TRBJ2-7; D is tentatively TRBD1 or TRBD2 (7 bases each). This CDR3 comprises 18 residues. Trimming removed 5 bases from V and 1 base from J, with 24 bases in between. The V gene's germline CDR1 is SEHNR and CDR2 FQNEAQ (reference sequence). For the CDR3, the DNA is TGTGCCAGCAGCCGCGGGGGTTTACAGGGGATTTTTTCCTACGAGCAGTACTTC. Protein sequence: CASSRGGLQGIFSYEQYF.

The chain links TRBV27 to TRBJ2-7, with TRBD1 identical over 7 bases. The germline CDR1 and CDR2 sequences are MNHEY and SMNVEV (reference sequence). V lost 2 bases to trimming and J lost 6 bases; unmatched junction nucleotides: 10. The CDR3 is 15 residues long. CDR3 sequence reads: CASSLKPGQRAEQYF. The CDR3 DNA sequence: TGTGCCAGCAGTTTAAAGCCGGGACAGAGGGCCGAGCAGTACTTC.

Notes on this clone: Other nucleotide sequences in the sample specify the same CDR3. V usage is TRBV5-1 and J usage is TRBJ2-1; 8 bases are a match to TRBD2. The CDR3 is 15 residues long. Germline CDR1 and CDR2: SGHRS and YFSETQ. With V trimmed by 2 bases and J by 3 bases, 4 bases remained unmatched. The CDR3 protein is CASSFGLADYNEQFF. The CDR3 coding sequence is TGCGCCAGCAGCTTCGGACTAGCCGACTACAATGAGCAGTTCTTC.

This chain connects TRBV30 to TRBJ1-3; D remains unclear. Germline CDR1 and CDR2: GTSNPN and SVGIG (reference sequence). CDR3 size: 11 residues. V dropped 1 base and J dropped 7 bases, with 5 bases sitting between them. The CDR3 region has the DNA TGTGCCTGGAGTGCCCTCAACACCATATATTTT. Translating it yields CAWSALNTIYF.

The rearrangement links TRBV18 to TRBJ2-7; tentative D call: TRBD2 (6 bases). Looked up from germline, CDR1 is KGHSH and CDR2 is LQKENI. Trimming pared 3 bases from V and 6 bases from J, leaving 15 bases between. This CDR3 comprises 14 residues. The CDR3 DNA follows: TGTGCCAGCTCACCCCCCGCAACAGCGGGCGAGCAGTACTTC. Translated: CASSPPATAGEQYF.

The chain joins TRBV9 to TRBJ1-3; no firm D call. The CDR3 has 16 amino acids. Trimming took off 0 bases at V and 0 bases at J, with 10 bases between the two ends. Germline V lookup: CDR1 SGDLS, CDR2 YYNGEE. CDR3 sequence: CASSVEAVISGNTIYF. CDR3 nucleotide sequence: TGTGCCAGCAGCGTAGAGGCGGTCATCTCTGGAAACACCATATATTTT.

The V gene is TRBV5-1, the J gene TRBJ2-7, with TRBD2 identical over 11 bases. V shed 7 bases, J shed 1 base, and the junction held 7 bases outside the gene matches. CDR1 and CDR2 from the germline V gene are SGHRS and YFSETQ. This CDR3 spans 15 amino acids. Written as DNA, the CDR3 is TGCGCCAGCGCACCCGGACTAGCGGGTTCCTACGAGCAGTACTTC. Protein product: CASAPGLAGSYEQYF.